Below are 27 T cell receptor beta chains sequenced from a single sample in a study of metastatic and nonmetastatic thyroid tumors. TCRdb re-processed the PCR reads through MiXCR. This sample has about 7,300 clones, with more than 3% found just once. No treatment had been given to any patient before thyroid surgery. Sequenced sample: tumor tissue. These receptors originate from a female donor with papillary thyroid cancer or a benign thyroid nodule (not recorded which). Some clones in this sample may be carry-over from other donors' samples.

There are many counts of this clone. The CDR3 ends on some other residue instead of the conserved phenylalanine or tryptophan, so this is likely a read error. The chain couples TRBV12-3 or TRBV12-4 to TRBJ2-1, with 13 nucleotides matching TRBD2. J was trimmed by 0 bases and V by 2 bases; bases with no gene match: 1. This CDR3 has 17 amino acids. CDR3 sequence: CASSLWTSGSSYNEQFV. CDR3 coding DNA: TGTGCCAGCAGTTTATGGACTAGCGGGAGCTCCTACAATGAGCAGTTCGTC.

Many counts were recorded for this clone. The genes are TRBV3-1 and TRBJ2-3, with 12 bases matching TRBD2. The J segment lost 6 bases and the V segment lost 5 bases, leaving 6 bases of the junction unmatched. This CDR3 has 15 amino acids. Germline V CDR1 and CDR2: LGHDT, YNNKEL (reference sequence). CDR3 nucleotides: TGTGCCAGCAGCATACTAGCGGGAGGAATGGATACGCAGTATTTT. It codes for CASSILAGGMDTQYF.

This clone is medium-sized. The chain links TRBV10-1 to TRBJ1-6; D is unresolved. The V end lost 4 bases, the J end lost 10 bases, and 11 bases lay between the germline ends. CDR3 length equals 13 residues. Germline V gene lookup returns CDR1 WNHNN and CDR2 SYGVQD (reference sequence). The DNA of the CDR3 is TGCGCCAGCAGTGCCGTGCTGGCATCACCCCTCCACTTT. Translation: CASSAVLASPLHF.

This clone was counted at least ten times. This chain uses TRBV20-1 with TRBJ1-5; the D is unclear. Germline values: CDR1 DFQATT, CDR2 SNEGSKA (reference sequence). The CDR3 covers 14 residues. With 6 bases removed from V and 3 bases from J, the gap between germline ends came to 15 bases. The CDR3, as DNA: TGCAGTGCCACTGACATCCTCCTCAATCAGCCCCAGCATTTT. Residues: CSATDILLNQPQHF.

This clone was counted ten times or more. In DNA, the CDR3 is TGTGCCAGCACCTTTCCGGGGCCCCGGGAGGATGAGCAGTTCTTC. Translating gives CASTFPGPREDEQFF. The chain has TRBV7-8 and TRBJ2-1; TRBD2 aligns across 7 bases. From germline, CDR1 is SGHVS and CDR2 FQNEAQ. CDR3 length equals 15 residues. Trimming removed 7 bases from V and 8 bases from J; junction bases left unmatched: 14.

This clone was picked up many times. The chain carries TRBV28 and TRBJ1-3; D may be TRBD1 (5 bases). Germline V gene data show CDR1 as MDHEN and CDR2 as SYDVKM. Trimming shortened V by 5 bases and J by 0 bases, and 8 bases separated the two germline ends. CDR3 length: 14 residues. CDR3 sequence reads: CASSQGNSGNTIYF. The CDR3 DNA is TGTGCCAGCAGTCAGGGAAACTCTGGAAACACCATATATTTT.

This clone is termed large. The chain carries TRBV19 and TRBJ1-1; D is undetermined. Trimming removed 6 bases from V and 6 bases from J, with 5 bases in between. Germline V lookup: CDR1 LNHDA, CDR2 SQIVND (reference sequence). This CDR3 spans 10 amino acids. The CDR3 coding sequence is TGTGCCAGTAGGGCAGCTGAAGCTTTCTTT. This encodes CASRAAEAFF.

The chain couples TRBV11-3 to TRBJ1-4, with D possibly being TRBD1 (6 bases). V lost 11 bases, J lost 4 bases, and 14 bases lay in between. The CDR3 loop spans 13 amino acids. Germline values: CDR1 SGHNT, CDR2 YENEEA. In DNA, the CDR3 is TGTGCCGGCGGCGGGGACATTAATGAAAAACTGTTTTTT. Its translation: CAGGGDINEKLFF.

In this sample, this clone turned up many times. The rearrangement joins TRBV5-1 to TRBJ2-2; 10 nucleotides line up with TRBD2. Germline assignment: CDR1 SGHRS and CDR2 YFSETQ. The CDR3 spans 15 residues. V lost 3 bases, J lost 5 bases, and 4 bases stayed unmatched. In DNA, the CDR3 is TGCGCCAGCAGCTATCTAGCGGGGGAAACCGGGGAGCTGTTTTTT. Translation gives CASSYLAGETGELFF.

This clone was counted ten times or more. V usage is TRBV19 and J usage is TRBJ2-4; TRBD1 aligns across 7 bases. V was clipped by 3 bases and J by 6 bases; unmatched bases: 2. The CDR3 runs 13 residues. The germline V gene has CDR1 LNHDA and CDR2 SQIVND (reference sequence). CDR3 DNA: TGTGCCAGTAGTATCTACAGGGGAAACATTCAGTACTTC. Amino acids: CASSIYRGNIQYF.

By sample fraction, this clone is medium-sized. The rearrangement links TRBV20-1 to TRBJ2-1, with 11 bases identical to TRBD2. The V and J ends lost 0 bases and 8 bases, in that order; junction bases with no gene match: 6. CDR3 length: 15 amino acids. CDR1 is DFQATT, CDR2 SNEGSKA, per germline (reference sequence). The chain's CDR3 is CSARDVAGGPDEQFF. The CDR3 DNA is TGCAGTGCTAGAGATGTAGCGGGAGGGCCCGATGAGCAGTTCTTC.

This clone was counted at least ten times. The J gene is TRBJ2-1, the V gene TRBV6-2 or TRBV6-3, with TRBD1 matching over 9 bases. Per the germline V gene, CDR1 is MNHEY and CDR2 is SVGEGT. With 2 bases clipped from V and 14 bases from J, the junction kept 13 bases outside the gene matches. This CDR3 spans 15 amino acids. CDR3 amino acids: CASSYGGQGFPGEFF. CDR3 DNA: TGTGCCAGCAGTTACGGGGGACAGGGTTTCCCAGGGGAGTTCTTC.

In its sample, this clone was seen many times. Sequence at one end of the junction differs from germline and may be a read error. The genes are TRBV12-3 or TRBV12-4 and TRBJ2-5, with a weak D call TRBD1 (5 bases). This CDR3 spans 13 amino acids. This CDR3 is CASRKGMQEAQYF. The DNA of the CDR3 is TGTGCCAGCAGAAAGGGGATGCAAGAGGCCCAGTACTTC.

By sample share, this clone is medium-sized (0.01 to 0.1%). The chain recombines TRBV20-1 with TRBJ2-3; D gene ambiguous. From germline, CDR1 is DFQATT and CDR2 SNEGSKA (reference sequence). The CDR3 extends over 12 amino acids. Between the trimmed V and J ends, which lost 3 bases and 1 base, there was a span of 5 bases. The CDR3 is CSARDGTDTQYF. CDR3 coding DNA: TGCAGTGCTAGGGACGGCACAGATACGCAGTATTTT.

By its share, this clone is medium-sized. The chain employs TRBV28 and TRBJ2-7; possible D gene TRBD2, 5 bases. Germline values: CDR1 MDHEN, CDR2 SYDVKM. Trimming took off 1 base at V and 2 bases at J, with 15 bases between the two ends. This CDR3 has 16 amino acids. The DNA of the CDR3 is TGTGCCAGCAGTTTATTTTCGGTAAGGGAGCCCTACGAGCAGTACTTC. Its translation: CASSLFSVREPYEQYF.

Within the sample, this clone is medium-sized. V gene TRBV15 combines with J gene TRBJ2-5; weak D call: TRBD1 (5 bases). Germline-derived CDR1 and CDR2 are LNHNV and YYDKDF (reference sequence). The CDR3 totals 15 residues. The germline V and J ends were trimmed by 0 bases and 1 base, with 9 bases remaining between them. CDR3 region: CATSRDMGPQETQYF. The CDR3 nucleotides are TGTGCCACCAGCAGAGATATGGGGCCCCAAGAGACCCAGTACTTC.

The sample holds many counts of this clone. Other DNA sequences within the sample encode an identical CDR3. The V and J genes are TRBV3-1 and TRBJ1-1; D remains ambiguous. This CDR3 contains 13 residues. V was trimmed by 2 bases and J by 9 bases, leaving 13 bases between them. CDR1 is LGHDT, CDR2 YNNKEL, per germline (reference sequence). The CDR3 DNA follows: TGTGCCAGCAGCCAAAGAGAGGGAGAGAAAGCTTTCTTT. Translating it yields CASSQREGEKAFF. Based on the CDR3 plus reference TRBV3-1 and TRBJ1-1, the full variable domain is DTAVSQTPKYLVTQMGNDKSIKCEQNLGHDTMYWYKQDSKKFLKIMFSYNNKELIINETVPNRFSPKSPDKAHLNLHINSLELGDSAVYFCASSQREGEKAFFGQGTRLTVV.

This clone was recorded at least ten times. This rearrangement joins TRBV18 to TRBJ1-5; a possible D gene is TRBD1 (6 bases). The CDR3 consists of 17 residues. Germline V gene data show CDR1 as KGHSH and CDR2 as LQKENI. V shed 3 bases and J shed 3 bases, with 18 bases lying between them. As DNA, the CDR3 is TGTGCCAGCTCACCTTCTAAGGCCGGGGGCTACAATCAGCCCCAGCATTTT. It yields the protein CASSPSKAGGYNQPQHF. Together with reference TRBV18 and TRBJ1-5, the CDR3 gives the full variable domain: NAGVMQNPRHLVRRRGQEARLRCSPMKGHSHVYWYRQLPEEGLKFMVYLQKENIIDESGMPKERFSAEFPKEGPSILRIQQVVRGDSAAYFCASSPSKAGGYNQPQHFGDGTRLSIL.

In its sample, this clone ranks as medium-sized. CDR3 DNA sequence: TGCGCCAGCAGCCAAGATGGTCAGGGGAACACTGAAGCTTTCTTT. Translated: CASSQDGQGNTEAFF. V is TRBV4-1 and J is TRBJ1-1; weak D call: TRBD1 (5 bases). The ends were cut back, 0 bases at V and 1 base at J, with 9 bases in the middle. CDR3 length equals 15 residues. The germline gives CDR1 MGHRA, CDR2 YSYEKL.

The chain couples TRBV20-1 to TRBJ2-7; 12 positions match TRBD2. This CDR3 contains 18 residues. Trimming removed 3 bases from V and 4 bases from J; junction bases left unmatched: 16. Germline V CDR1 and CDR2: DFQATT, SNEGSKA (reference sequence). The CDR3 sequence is CSARLRLAGEIATYEQYF. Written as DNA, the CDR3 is TGCAGTGCTAGGCTAAGACTAGCGGGAGAAATAGCCACTTACGAGCAGTACTTC.

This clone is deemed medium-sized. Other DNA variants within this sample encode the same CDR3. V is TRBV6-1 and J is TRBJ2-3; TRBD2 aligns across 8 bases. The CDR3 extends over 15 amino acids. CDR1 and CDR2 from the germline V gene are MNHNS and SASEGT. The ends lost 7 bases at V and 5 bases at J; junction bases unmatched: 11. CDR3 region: CASKAGRAGRDTQYF. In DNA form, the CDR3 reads TGTGCCAGCAAGGCCGGGAGGGCCGGTCGAGATACGCAGTATTTT.

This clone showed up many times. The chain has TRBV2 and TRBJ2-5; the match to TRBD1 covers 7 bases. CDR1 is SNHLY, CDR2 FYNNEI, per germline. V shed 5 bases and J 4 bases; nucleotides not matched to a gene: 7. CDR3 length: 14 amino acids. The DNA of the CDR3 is TGTGCCAGCAGTCAGACAGGGTATATAGAGACCCAGTACTTC. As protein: CASSQTGYIETQYF.

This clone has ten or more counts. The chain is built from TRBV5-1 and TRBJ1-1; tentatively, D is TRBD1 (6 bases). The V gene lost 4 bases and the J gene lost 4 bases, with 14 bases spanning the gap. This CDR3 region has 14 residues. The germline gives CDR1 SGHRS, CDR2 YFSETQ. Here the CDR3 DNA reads TGCGCCAGCAGCCCGCTCGGGGGCGCCACTGAAGCTTTCTTT. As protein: CASSPLGGATEAFF. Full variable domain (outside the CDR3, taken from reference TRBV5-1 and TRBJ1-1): KAGVTQTPRYLIKTRGQQVTLSCSPISGHRSVSWYQQTPGQGLQFLFEYFSETQRNKGNFPGRFSGRQFSNSRSEMNVSTLELGDSALYLCASSPLGGATEAFFGQGTRLTVV.

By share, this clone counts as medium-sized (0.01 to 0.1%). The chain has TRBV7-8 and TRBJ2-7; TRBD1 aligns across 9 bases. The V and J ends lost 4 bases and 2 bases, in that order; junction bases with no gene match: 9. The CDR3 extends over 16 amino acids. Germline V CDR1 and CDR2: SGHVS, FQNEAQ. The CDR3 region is CASSSPERTGAYEQYF. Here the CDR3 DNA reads TGTGCCAGCAGCTCACCCGAGCGGACAGGGGCCTACGAGCAGTACTTC.

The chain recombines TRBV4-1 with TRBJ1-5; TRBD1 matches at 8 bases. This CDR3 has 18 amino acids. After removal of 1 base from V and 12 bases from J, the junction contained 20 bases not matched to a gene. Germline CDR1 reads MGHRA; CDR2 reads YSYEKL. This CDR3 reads CASSQGWQGAISNLGQHF. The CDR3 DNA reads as TGCGCCAGCAGCCAAGGGTGGCAGGGGGCGATTAGCAATCTGGGCCAGCATTTT.

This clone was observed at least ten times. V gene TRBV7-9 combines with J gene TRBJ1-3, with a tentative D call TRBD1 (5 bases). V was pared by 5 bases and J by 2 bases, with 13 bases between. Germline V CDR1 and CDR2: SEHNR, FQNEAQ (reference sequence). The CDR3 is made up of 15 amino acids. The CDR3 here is CASSLYMGPGNTIYF. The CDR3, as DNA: TGTGCCAGCAGCCTATACATGGGGCCTGGAAACACCATATATTTT.

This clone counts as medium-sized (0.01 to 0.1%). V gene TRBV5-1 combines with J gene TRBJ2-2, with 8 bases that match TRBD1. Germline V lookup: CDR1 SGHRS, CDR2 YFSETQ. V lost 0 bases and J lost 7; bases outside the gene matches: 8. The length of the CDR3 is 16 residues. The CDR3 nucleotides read TGCGCCAGCAGCTTGGTGCAGGGGGCATTTGTCGGGGAGCTGTTTTTT. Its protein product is CASSLVQGAFVGELFF.